These 2 T cell receptor beta chains originate from one sample sequenced in a study of blood T cell repertoires in COVID-19 (dated by TCRdb to 2020 to 2021). The library was made by the immunoSEQ multiplex PCR assay. Here the immuneACCESS table is served through TCRdb, limited to in-frame sequences with V and J called. Missing clones are a known gap in these copies; in checked studies unresolved V genes cover under half, and the rest lacks a known reason. The sample table records roughly 250,000 clones; approximately 89% of these occur just once. Jointly, the top ten make up around 1.2% of the sample. Sequencing was carried out using PBMCs or T cells enriched from blood (not recorded which). The receptors originated from a middle-aged woman with acute COVID-19.

This chain uses TRBV5-1 with TRBJ1-2; D perhaps matches TRBD1 (6 bases). Germline V gives CDR1 SGHRS, CDR2 YFSETQ. V lost 0 bases and J 2 bases, leaving 8 bases between the germline ends. The CDR3 has 14 residues. CDR3 sequence (DNA): TGCGCCAGCAGCTTGGGACAGGTCAACTATGGCTACACCTTC. Protein product: CASSLGQVNYGYTF.

The chain combines TRBV24-1 with TRBJ2-1, with TRBD2 identical over 8 bases. With 1 base clipped from V and 5 bases from J, the junction kept 3 bases outside the gene matches. The CDR3 spans 15 residues. Germline V gives CDR1 KGHDR, CDR2 SFDVKD. The CDR3 nucleotides read TGTGCCACCAGTGATTTAGCGGGAGTCCACAATGAGCAGTTCTTC. Its protein product is CATSDLAGVHNEQFF.